What follows are 17 T cell receptor beta chains derived from one specimen sequenced in a study of tumor-infiltrating lymphocytes in primary liver carcinoma. With a constant-region primer, TCR beta cDNA was made from 450 to 500 ng of total RNA. Libraries covering TCR beta were generated through three nested multiplex PCR rounds (using a slightly modified ARM-PCR). With TRBV1-TRBV30 forward primers and a C-beta reverse primer, the first two PCR rounds were run for approximately 9 cycles each. TCRdb reprocessed the multiplex PCR reads via MiXCR and lists one record per CDR3 protein. The profile shows almost 200,000 distinct CDR3 sequences, roughly 61% of them singletons. The researchers obtained blood RNA from unsorted whole blood and also extracted germline DNA. Sequencing used peripheral blood. The receptor source for this set is a woman aged 60-75 years with primary liver carcinoma and hepatitis B virus infection.

This chain links TRBV24-1 with TRBJ1-1; TRBD1 aligns across 7 bases. Per the germline V gene, CDR1 is KGHDR and CDR2 is SFDVKD. This CDR3 has 13 residues. With 4 bases clipped from V and 10 bases from J, the junction kept 8 bases outside the gene matches. As DNA, the CDR3 is TGTGCCACCAGTGAACGGGACAGTCTAGGAGCTTTCTTT. Protein product: CATSERDSLGAFF.

This clonotype was observed once. This may stem from a read error, because a much larger clone lies one nucleotide away. The chain combines TRBV28 with TRBJ2-1; TRBD1 agrees at 12 bases. Germline lookup yields CDR1 MDHEN and CDR2 SYDVKM. The CDR3 is 15 amino acids. The DNA for the CDR3 is TGTGCCACCCTTATGCCGGGACAGGGGGCTAATGAGCGGTTCTTC. It encodes CATLMPGQGANERFF.

To note about this clonotype: A junction boundary mismatches the germline segment, possibly from a read error. The chain carries TRBV11-2 and TRBJ2-3; no clear D gene. Germline V gene data show CDR1 as SGHAT and CDR2 as FQNNGV. This CDR3 is built from 15 residues. The CDR3 DNA reads as TGTGCCAGCAGCTTAGGAGGCCTTAGCACTGATACGAAGTATTTT. It yields the protein CASSLGGLSTDTKYF.

This clonotype was recorded many times. The rearrangement links TRBV29-1 to TRBJ1-2, with a possible D match to TRBD1 (5 bases). V was cut by 3 bases and J by 8 bases, with 7 bases left in between. CDR1 and CDR2 from the germline V gene are SQVTM and ANQGSEA. The CDR3 is made up of 10 amino acids. CDR3 DNA sequence: TGCAGCGTTGACGAGGGGGGCTACACCTTC. Its protein product is CSVDEGGYTF.

The chain couples TRBV7-8 to TRBJ2-1; D possibly corresponds to TRBD2 (5 bases). The germline CDR1 and CDR2 sequences are SGHVS and FQNEAQ. Trimming cost V 7 bases and J 5 bases, with 18 bases left between them. The CDR3 sequence is 15 residues long. For the CDR3, the DNA is TGTGCCAGCACCCGCCGCGAGGGCGGCCACAATGAGCAGTTCTTC. Its translation: CASTRREGGHNEQFF.

On this clonotype itself: As the CDR3 is not closed by the conserved phenylalanine or tryptophan, this likely results from a read error. The chain joins TRBV11-2 to TRBJ1-2; 12 bases align to TRBD1. The CDR3 totals 20 residues. Germline loops: CDR1 SGHAT, CDR2 FQNNGV. As DNA, the CDR3 is TGTACCAGCAGCTACAGTCCCGGGACAGGGGGCCCTTTCACTAACTATGGCTACACCCTC. It codes for CTSSYSPGTGGPFTNYGYTL.

As concerns this clonotype: A junction end diverges from the germline sequence, so it may reflect a read error. The chain has TRBV11-1 and TRBJ2-3, with D unclear. There are 13 residues in the CDR3. Germline V gives CDR1 SGHAT, CDR2 FQDESV (reference sequence). CDR3 amino acids: CASSFGSTDMQYF. The CDR3 bases are TGTGCCAGCAGCTTCGGCAGCACAGATATGCAGTACTTT.

For this clonotype: At one end, the junction sequence differs from germline, possibly due to a read error. V is TRBV11-2 and J is TRBJ2-5; 11 nucleotides agree with TRBD2. The CDR3 spans 16 residues. The germline V gene has CDR1 SGHAT and CDR2 FQNNGV. The CDR3 region has the DNA TGTGCCAGGAGCTCCCAGACTAGCGGGGCTTCAGAGACCCAGTACTTC. Protein sequence: CARSSQTSGASETQYF.

A note on this clonotype: The junction departs from germline at one end; a sequencing error may be responsible. This chain uses TRBV11-1 with TRBJ2-7; no reliable D call. The CDR3 covers 12 residues. Germline V CDR1 and CDR2: SGHAT, FQDESV (reference sequence). The CDR3 nucleotides read TGTACCAGCCGCTTAAACAGCTACGAGCAGTACTTC. It is translated as CTSRLNSYEQYF.

This CDR3 is CACNDRSNTGELFF. CDR3 coding DNA: TGTGCCTGCAACGACAGATCAAACACCGGGGAGCTGTTTTTT. J is TRBJ2-2 and V is TRBV30; tentatively, D is TRBD1 (5 bases). Germline values: CDR1 GTSNPN, CDR2 SVGIG (reference sequence). CDR3 length equals 14 residues. V lost 6 bases to trimming and J lost 2 bases, with 13 bases between them.

This clonotype was seen repeatedly, ten times or more. The genes are TRBV30 and TRBJ2-7; 7 bases match TRBD2. After removal of 5 bases from V and 4 bases from J, the junction contained 11 bases not matched to a gene. The CDR3 consists of 14 residues. Germline CDR1 and CDR2: GTSNPN and SVGIG (reference sequence). The CDR3 region has the DNA TGTGCCTGGGCTTTAGCGGGCACTAGATACGAGCAGTACTTC. Translating gives CAWALAGTRYEQYF.

The gene calls are TRBV12-3 or TRBV12-4 and TRBJ2-4; no clear D. The CDR3 sequence is 12 residues long. The ends were cut back, 3 bases at V and 8 bases at J, with 8 bases in the middle. The CDR3 bases are TGTGCCAGCAGTTTTGGGCTTTACATTCAGTACTTC. Its translation: CASSFGLYIQYF.

This clonotype was recorded once. This may arise from a read error, as a much more abundant clone is one base away. The rearrangement links TRBV6-1 to TRBJ2-3; D remains unclear. CDR3 length: 12 amino acids. Trimming took 4 bases from V and 3 from J, leaving 5 bases between them. Looked up from germline, CDR1 is MNHNS and CDR2 is SASEGT. CDR3 sequence (DNA): TGTGCCAGCAGTGTTGGTACAGATACGCAGTATTTT. Its protein is CASSVGTDTQYF.

The genes are TRBV11-3 and TRBJ2-1, with D uncertain. From germline, CDR1 is SGHNT and CDR2 YENEEA. V was cut by 6 bases and J by 12 bases, with 21 bases left in between. The CDR3 totals 14 residues. Here the CDR3 DNA reads TGTGCCAGCAGTCGGCTGAATGGGGTAGAGCCGCAGTTCTTC. This gives the protein CASSRLNGVEPQFF.

The sample holds one count of this clonotype. A much larger clone lies one base from this, so it may be a read error. The chain is built from TRBV6-6 and TRBJ1-1, with unresolved D. The CDR3 length is 13 residues. The V gene's germline CDR1 is MNHNY and CDR2 SVGAGI (reference sequence). The CDR3 sequence: CASSTRSNTGAFF. In DNA, the CDR3 is TGTGCCAGCAGCACCCGTTCAAACACTGGAGCTTTCTTT.

The chain recombines TRBV11-2 with TRBJ1-1; D may be TRBD1 (6 bases). CDR1 is SGHAT, CDR2 FQNNGV, per germline. The CDR3 loop spans 17 amino acids. Trimming took 6 bases from V and 3 from J, leaving 23 bases between them. The CDR3 region has the DNA TGTGCCAGCAGTTGGATGGTGGCAGGGGACCGCGACACTGAAGCTTTCTTT. Its translation is CASSWMVAGDRDTEAFF.

This clonotype has only a few counts. The V call is TRBV5-1, the J call TRBJ2-5; no reliable D call. The CDR3 covers 13 residues. Deletions cut 0 bases from V and 1 base from J, with 4 bases between. Germline CDR1 and CDR2: SGHRS and YFSETQ. In nucleotides, the CDR3 is TGCGCCAGCAGCTTGGCCAGCCAAGAGACCCAGTACTTC. This encodes CASSLASQETQYF.